Shown below are 3 T cell receptor beta chains from a single sample sequenced in a study of metastatic and nonmetastatic thyroid tumors (dated by TCRdb to the early 2020s). Receptors were amplified or captured by PCR. This sample was sequenced with an Illumina HiSeq 4000. TCRdb took the public reads, trimmed them with fastp at Q25, ran MiXCR for clone calling and kept in-frame beta chains. This sample comprises more than 85,000 clones, around 7.8% of them detected only once. Roughly 10% of the sample goes to the ten largest clones. None of the patients had been given any treatment before thyroid surgery. The sequenced sample consisted of blood. The receptor source for this set is a female donor with papillary thyroid cancer or a benign thyroid nodule (not recorded which). Some clones in this sample may be carry-over from other donors' samples.

This clone was detected many times. The chain recombines TRBV11-1 with TRBJ2-3; the D gene is possibly TRBD1 (6 bases). Between the trimmed V and J ends, which lost 1 base and 6 bases, there was a span of 11 bases. Germline CDR1 reads SGHAT; CDR2 reads FQDESV (reference sequence). This CDR3 contains 14 residues. Here the CDR3 reads CASSLGDRGDTQYF. The CDR3 bases are TGTGCCAGCAGCTTAGGAGATAGGGGGGATACGCAGTATTTT.

This clone was counted ten times or more. This sequence joins TRBV2 and TRBJ2-7, with D perhaps TRBD1 (5 bases). The CDR3 sequence is 10 residues long. Trimming shortened V by 1 base and J by 12 bases, and 7 bases separated the two germline ends. Germline V gene data show CDR1 as SNHLY and CDR2 as FYNNEI. CDR3 residues: CASSEGQPYF. The CDR3 bases are TGTGCCAGCAGTGAAGGACAGCCGTACTTC.

The table lists this clone with many counts. The V and J genes are TRBV5-1 and TRBJ1-1, with D uncertain. The CDR3 has 13 residues. Germline CDR1 reads SGHRS; CDR2 reads YFSETQ. Between the trimmed V and J ends, which lost 6 bases and 4 bases, there was a span of 13 bases. The CDR3 bases are TGCGCCAGCACGATGCCCCCCTCCACTGAAGCTTTCTTT. Translating gives CASTMPPSTEAFF. Full variable domain (outside the CDR3, taken from reference TRBV5-1 and TRBJ1-1): KAGVTQTPRYLIKTRGQQVTLSCSPISGHRSVSWYQQTPGQGLQFLFEYFSETQRNKGNFPGRFSGRQFSNSRSEMNVSTLELGDSALYLCASTMPPSTEAFFGQGTRLTVV.